Below are 9 T cell receptor beta chains sequenced from a single sample in a study of T cells in Graves' hyperthyroidism and ophthalmopathy. The TCR beta CDR3 regions underwent amplification using RNA transcripts as the source. The HTBI primer set was used in a first-round RT-PCR of the TCR CDR3. TCRdb re-called the multiplex PCR reads with MiXCR, one entry per CDR3 protein. The sample comprises approximately 370,000 distinct CDR3 sequences, about 17% of which are singletons, and roughly 35% rests with the top ten. Material: blood. The receptors here all came from a woman aged 25 to 39 with Graves' hyperthyroidism that later progressed to Graves' ophthalmopathy.

This clonotype was observed a handful of times. In DNA, the CDR3 is TGCGCCAGCAGCCGGATCATGACAGGGGTCACCGGGGAGCTGTTTTTT. It is translated as CASSRIMTGVTGELFF. The J gene is TRBJ2-2, the V gene TRBV4-1; 8 bases fit TRBD1. Germline V gene lookup returns CDR1 MGHRA and CDR2 YSYEKL. Germline trimming cut 4 bases from V and 4 bases from J; bases unmatched to any gene: 8. The CDR3 is made up of 16 amino acids.

This clonotype has only one observation. A much larger clone differs from this one at a single base, so this may be a read error. The V call is TRBV6-5, the J call TRBJ1-1, with D possibly TRBD1 on 5 matching bases. The CDR3 runs 16 residues. Between the trimmed V and J ends, which lost 0 bases and 5 bases, there was a span of 16 bases. Germline CDR1 MNHEY, CDR2 SVGAGI. CDR3 bases: TGTGCCAGCAGTTACTCGCACCCTGGGGGGAGGACTGAAGCTTTCTTT. As protein: CASSYSHPGGRTEAFF.

The rearrangement joins TRBV12-3 or TRBV12-4 to TRBJ2-5; TRBD1 aligns across 10 bases. This CDR3 region has 14 residues. Germline trimming cut 4 bases from V and 5 bases from J; bases unmatched to any gene: 4. CDR3 nucleotides: TGTGCCAGCAGTTCAGGGACAGGGGACGAGACCCAGTACTTC. Residues: CASSSGTGDETQYF.

The sample holds many counts of this clonotype. The genes are TRBV6-1 and TRBJ1-5; 10 positions match TRBD1. V was pared by 7 bases and J by 2 bases, with 17 bases of the junction left unmatched. Germline V CDR1 and CDR2: MNHNS, SASEGT. The CDR3 runs to 19 residues. The CDR3 DNA sequence: TGTGCCAGCAACCGCCCGGGGACAGGGGACCAATTTTGCAATCAGCCCCAGCATTTT. Protein: CASNRPGTGDQFCNQPQHF.

This clonotype was seen more than once but under ten times. V is TRBV28 and J is TRBJ2-7, with D possibly TRBD1 on 5 matching bases. This CDR3 region has 13 residues. Trimming stripped 6 bases from V and 3 bases from J, with 12 bases between. The germline CDR1 and CDR2 sequences are MDHEN and SYDVKM. CDR3 sequence: CASRPIDSYEQYF. CDR3 DNA: TGTGCCAGCAGACCCATAGACAGCTACGAGCAGTACTTC.

This clonotype was counted many times. The rearrangement links TRBV7-2 to TRBJ2-2; D unclear. CDR3 length equals 17 residues. With 4 bases removed from V and 4 bases from J, the gap between germline ends came to 19 bases. Germline CDR1 is SGHTA and CDR2 is FQGNSA. CDR3 bases: TGTGCCAGCAGCTCCCAGGCTGGCTACGCGATCACCGGGGAGCTGTTTTTT. Translation gives CASSSQAGYAITGELFF.

This clonotype was detected ten times or more. This chain connects TRBV28 to TRBJ1-1; D gene uncertain. The CDR3 has 15 residues. The V end lost 7 bases, the J end lost 3 bases, and 18 bases lay between the germline ends. Per the germline V gene, CDR1 is MDHEN and CDR2 is SYDVKM. CDR3 residues: CASIPQTLIYTEAFF. The CDR3 DNA is TGTGCCAGCATCCCTCAGACTCTCATCTACACTGAAGCTTTCTTT.

This clonotype was seen repeatedly, ten times or more. This sequence joins TRBV27 and TRBJ1-2, with D maybe TRBD1 (6 bases). The germline V and J ends were trimmed by 7 bases and 4 bases, with 13 bases remaining between them. Germline CDR1 and CDR2: MNHEY and SMNVEV (reference sequence). CDR3 length: 13 residues. DNA of the CDR3: TGTGCCAGCAAAGAGGGGGTAGGCTATGGCTACACCTTC. Encoded protein: CASKEGVGYGYTF.

In its sample, this clonotype was seen a few times. J is TRBJ1-5 and V is TRBV28, with D uncertain. Germline V gene data show CDR1 as MDHEN and CDR2 as SYDVKM. CDR3 length equals 11 residues. The V and J ends lost 3 bases and 6 bases respectively, with 3 bases between them. CDR3 region: CASSLTQPQHF. CDR3 in DNA: TGTGCCAGCAGTTTGACTCAGCCCCAGCATTTT.